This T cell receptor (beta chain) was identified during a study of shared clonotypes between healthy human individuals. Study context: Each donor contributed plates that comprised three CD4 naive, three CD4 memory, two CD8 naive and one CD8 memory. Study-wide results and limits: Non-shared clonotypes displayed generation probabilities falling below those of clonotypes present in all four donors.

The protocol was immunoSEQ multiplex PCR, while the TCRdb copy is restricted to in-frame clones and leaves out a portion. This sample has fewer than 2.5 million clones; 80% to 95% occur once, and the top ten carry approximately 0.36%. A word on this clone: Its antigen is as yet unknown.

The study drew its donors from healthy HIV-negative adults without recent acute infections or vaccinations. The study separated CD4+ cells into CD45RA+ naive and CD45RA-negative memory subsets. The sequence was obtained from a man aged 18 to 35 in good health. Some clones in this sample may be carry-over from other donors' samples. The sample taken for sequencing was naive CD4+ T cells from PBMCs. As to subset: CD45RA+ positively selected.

The CDR3, as DNA: TGTGCCAGCAGTCCCAGACAGGGTGATTCCTACGAGCAGTACTTC. This encodes CASSPRQGDSYEQYF. V and J are TRBV27 and TRBJ2-7; 7 bases are a match to TRBD1. Unmatched junction bases numbered 8, after V lost 5 bases and J lost 1 base. There are 15 residues in the CDR3. CDR1 is MNHEY and CDR2 is SMNVEV in the germline V gene (reference sequence).